The clone carrying this T cell receptor (beta chain) has a single count. The treatment: about 20 received Ad26.COV2.S at low or high dose, single or two shots; 5 received placebo; per-sample allocation not given. Each sample was drawn 63 days after the first injection (of vaccine or placebo). This specimen comes from a study of Ad26.COV2.S vaccination and SARS-CoV-2 variants. This CDR3 comprises 17 residues. Per germline, CDR1 SGHRS and CDR2 YFSETQ. After removal of 4 bases from V and 6 bases from J, the junction contained 14 bases not matched to a gene. The method was immunoSEQ multiplex PCR; TCRdb's version includes in-frame clones alone and lacks a portion of them. The table lists around 450,000 clones, around 90% of them singletons, with more than 10% in the top ten.

Sample: peripheral blood, taken in a trial of Ad26.COV2.S vaccine versus placebo. The receptor comes from a person aged 18-60 years who received the Ad26.COV2.S COVID-19 vaccine or a placebo. The chain combines TRBV5-1 with TRBJ2-1, with TRBD1 matching over 9 bases. CDR3 DNA sequence: TGCGCCAGCAGCCCGATCTGGGACAGGGTTTCGGGCAATGAGCAGTTCTTC. Its translation is CASSPIWDRVSGNEQFF.